Below are 19 T cell receptor beta chains sequenced from a single sample in a study of T cell repertoires in cytomegalovirus infection. One entry per CDR3 protein, called by TCRdb with MiXCR from the reads. The sample comprises about 920,000 distinct CDR3 sequences, roughly 30% of which are singletons, and about an eighth rests with the top ten. No antigen has been identified for these receptors. The material sequenced was cultured CD8+ T cells from PBMCs, taken from culture after CMV antigen stimulation. These receptors all come from a human donor in good health (CMV status not recorded). Some clones in this sample may be carry-over from other donors' samples.

This sequence joins TRBV4-2 and TRBJ2-1, with D tentatively TRBD2 (6 bases). CDR3 size: 18 residues. Germline lookup yields CDR1 LGHNA and CDR2 YNFKEQ. V was cut by 0 bases and J by 1 base, with 16 bases left in between. The CDR3 DNA reads as TGTGCCAGCAGCCAAGAGAAAGCGGGTCCGGGTTCCTACAATGAGCAGTTCTTC. Translated: CASSQEKAGPGSYNEQFF.

The rearrangement joins TRBV25-1 to TRBJ1-1; D remains ambiguous. Germline lookup yields CDR1 MGHDK and CDR2 SYGVNS. Deletions cut 4 bases from V and 5 bases from J, with 11 bases between. The CDR3 loop spans 13 amino acids. The CDR3 loop is CASSVGLGTEAFF. The CDR3 bases are TGTGCCAGCAGTGTAGGCCTCGGGACTGAAGCTTTCTTT.

The chain carries TRBV6-6 and TRBJ1-3; D not resolved. Germline-derived CDR1 and CDR2 are MNHNY and SVGAGI (reference sequence). V lost 4 bases to trimming and J lost 4 bases, with 14 bases between them. The CDR3 length is 15 residues. CDR3 coding DNA: TGTGCCAGCAGTTCTAGTCCAAGGATAGGAAACACCATATATTTT. Its protein is CASSSSPRIGNTIYF.

The chain has TRBV20-1 and TRBJ2-3; TRBD2 matches 10 bases. Trimming took 1 base from V and 1 from J; bases not matched to a gene: 2. This CDR3 comprises 15 residues. Germline assignment: CDR1 DFQATT and CDR2 SNEGSKA (reference sequence). CDR3 region: CSARVSGGGTDTQYF. In DNA form, the CDR3 reads TGCAGTGCTAGAGTAAGCGGGGGGGGCACAGATACGCAGTATTTT.

The chain joins TRBV5-1 to TRBJ1-2; TRBD1 is a possible D gene (5 bases). The CDR3 has 14 residues. Germline lookup yields CDR1 SGHRS and CDR2 YFSETQ. The V end was cut by 3 bases, the J end by 6 bases, with 15 bases between. In nucleotides, the CDR3 is TGCGCCAGCAGCTCAGGGATGGGGGTGGATGGCTACACCTTC. It translates to CASSSGMGVDGYTF.

This clonotype was detected a few times. The J gene is TRBJ2-7, the V gene TRBV28; 9 bases match TRBD1. Germline loops: CDR1 MDHEN, CDR2 SYDVKM. CDR3 size: 14 residues. V gave up 4 bases and J gave up 3 bases; unmatched junction bases: 4. CDR3: CASSSRTGDYEQYV. Here the CDR3 DNA reads TGTGCCAGCAGTTCCCGGACAGGGGACTACGAGCAGTACGTC.

This sequence joins TRBV11-1 and TRBJ1-1; D unresolved. V lost 3 bases to trimming and J lost 2 bases, with 13 bases between them. In germline, CDR1 is SGHAT, CDR2 FQDESV (reference sequence). The CDR3 loop spans 15 amino acids. This chain's CDR3 is CASSLRLGSNTEAFF. The CDR3 DNA reads TGTGCCAGCAGCTTGAGACTAGGGTCCAACACTGAAGCTTTCTTT.

CDR3 sequence: CAISEIRGSTGELFF. The CDR3 DNA follows: TGTGCCATCAGTGAAATTAGAGGATCCACCGGGGAGCTGTTTTTT. The chain uses TRBV10-3 and TRBJ2-2; D uncertain. Per the germline V gene, CDR1 is ENHRY and CDR2 is SYGVKD. CDR3 size: 15 residues. Between the trimmed V and J ends, which lost 3 bases and 4 bases, there was a span of 12 bases.

The chain uses TRBV5-6 and TRBJ1-2, with a weak D call TRBD1 (6 bases). The germline V and J ends were trimmed by 4 bases and 10 bases, with 20 bases remaining between them. The CDR3 covers 14 residues. Germline V gene sequence: CDR1 SGHDT, CDR2 YYEEEE. CDR3 in DNA: TGTGCCAGCAGCAGGATATTGGGGGCTGAAGTCTACACCTTC. This codes for CASSRILGAEVYTF.

The chain is built from TRBV12-3 or TRBV12-4 and TRBJ1-2, with 7 bases matching TRBD1. V was clipped by 3 bases and J by 7 bases; unmatched bases: 8. The CDR3 has 14 residues. The CDR3 DNA sequence: TGTGCCAGCAGTTTGTCGACAGGGAAGAGTGGCTACACCTTC. This gives the protein CASSLSTGKSGYTF.

This clonotype was counted ten times or more. The CDR3 loop is CASSLAWGSGNTIYF. In nucleotides, the CDR3 is TGTGCCAGCAGCTTAGCGTGGGGGTCTGGAAACACCATATATTTT. The gene calls are TRBV7-6 and TRBJ1-3, with D possibly TRBD1 on 5 matching bases. Trimming pared 0 bases from V and 1 base from J, leaving 7 bases between. This CDR3 has 15 amino acids. The V gene's germline CDR1 is SGHVS and CDR2 FNYEAQ.

This clonotype was observed a few times. The junction departs from the called germline gene at one end, perhaps through a read error. J is TRBJ2-3 and V is TRBV6-6; 7 bases map to TRBD1. CDR3 length equals 16 residues. The germline V gene has CDR1 MNHNY and CDR2 SVGAGI (reference sequence). The CDR3 loop reads CASSNSGTAVTDTQYF. The CDR3 DNA reads TGTGCCAGCAGTAACTCCGGGACAGCGGTCACAGATACGCAGTATTTT.

This chain uses TRBV20-1 with TRBJ1-4, with D hard to call. The germline V and J ends were trimmed by 1 base and 0 bases, with 9 bases remaining between them. This CDR3 region has 15 residues. CDR1 and CDR2 from the germline V gene are DFQATT and SNEGSKA (reference sequence). The CDR3 sequence: CSARVLHATNEKLFF. For the CDR3, the DNA is TGCAGTGCTAGAGTCCTACATGCAACTAATGAAAAACTGTTTTTT.

The gene calls are TRBV27 and TRBJ2-7, with D possibly matching TRBD2 (6 bases). V was shortened by 7 bases and J by 6 bases, with 19 bases between the two germline ends. CDR3 length: 14 amino acids. Germline V gives CDR1 MNHEY, CDR2 SMNVEV (reference sequence). The CDR3 DNA is TGTGCCAGCACCTTGGGGCCGGGGGTGGCCGAGCAGTACTTC. This sequence encodes CASTLGPGVAEQYF.

The genes are TRBV25-1 and TRBJ2-5; D may match TRBD1 or TRBD2 (6 bases each). The CDR3 extends over 14 amino acids. The V gene lost 5 bases and the J gene lost 4 bases, with 14 bases spanning the gap. Looked up from germline, CDR1 is MGHDK and CDR2 is SYGVNS. The CDR3 is CASSPKGGRETQYF. The CDR3 coding sequence is TGTGCCAGCAGTCCAAAGGGGGGTCGAGAGACCCAGTACTTC.

A single count supports this clonotype. The gene calls are TRBV20-1 and TRBJ2-3, with D maybe TRBD1 (5 bases). The V gene's germline CDR1 is DFQATT and CDR2 SNEGSKA (reference sequence). CDR3 length: 13 residues. V was shortened by 3 bases and J by 4 bases, with 11 bases between the two germline ends. This CDR3 is CSARGREADTQYF. DNA for the CDR3: TGCAGTGCTAGGGGGCGAGAGGCAGATACGCAGTATTTT.

This rearrangement joins TRBV29-1 to TRBJ1-2; maybe TRBD1 (6 bases). Germline assignment: CDR1 SQVTM and CDR2 ANQGSEA. V gave up 2 bases and J gave up 6 bases, with 13 bases separating them. The CDR3 totals 13 residues. The CDR3 sequence: CSVEYRELDGYTF. The CDR3 nucleotides are TGCAGCGTTGAATACAGGGAGCTTGATGGCTACACCTTC.

To note about this clonotype: One junction end does not reproduce the germline sequence, and a read error may be involved. V gene TRBV7-2 combines with J gene TRBJ2-3; 8 positions match TRBD2. Germline loops: CDR1 SGHTA, CDR2 FQGNSA. CDR3 length equals 15 residues. The CDR3 loop reads CASSSSGGSTDTQCF. The CDR3 DNA follows: TGTGCCAGCAGCTCAAGCGGGGGAAGCACAGATACGCAGTGTTTT.

This clonotype was counted a few times. V usage is TRBV20-1 and J usage is TRBJ1-5, with D perhaps matching TRBD1 (5 bases). Germline CDR1 is DFQATT and CDR2 is SNEGSKA (reference sequence). The CDR3 has 17 amino acids. Trimming cost V 4 bases and J 1 base, with 20 bases left between them. CDR3 nucleotide sequence: TGCAGTGCTAAAAGGTGGGCCCCCGGGACGAGCAATCAGCCCCAGCATTTT. Protein: CSAKRWAPGTSNQPQHF.